Presented here are 14 T cell receptor beta chains from one specimen sequenced in a study of human T cells and chemical hapten exposure. Time point specified: pre-sensitization, week 0. Treatment meaning: therapeutic diphenylcyclopropenone sensitization with weekly scalp DPC. MiXCR, applied by TCRdb to the RACE reads, yields one record per CDR3 protein. The sample gives over 300,000 distinct CDR3 sequences, 4.5% to 6% of which show up once; 2.5% to 3% is in the top ten. Material: whole blood, obtained in connection with sensitization to the hapten diphenylcyclopropenone (DPC). Receptors originate from a woman in her fifties or sixties with alopecia areata. Some clones in this sample may be carry-over from other donors' samples.

V usage is TRBV24-1 and J usage is TRBJ2-2; a weak D match, TRBD2 (5 bases). CDR3 size: 16 residues. Trimming removed 3 bases from V and 5 bases from J, with 15 bases in between. Germline values: CDR1 KGHDR, CDR2 SFDVKD. The DNA of the CDR3 is TGTGCCACCAGTGATGCCCAAACTAGGAAGACCGGGGAGCTGTTTTTT. It codes for CATSDAQTRKTGELFF.

In its sample, this clonotype was seen a few times. This chain connects TRBV29-1 to TRBJ1-1; TRBD1 might be the D (5 bases). CDR1 is SQVTM and CDR2 is ANQGSEA in the germline V gene. This CDR3 comprises 14 residues. V was pared by 7 bases and J by 0 bases, with 15 bases between. The CDR3 here is CSATGSTMNTEAFF. Written as DNA, the CDR3 is TGCAGCGCTACAGGTTCGACTATGAACACTGAAGCTTTCTTT.

Many counts were recorded for this clonotype. This chain connects TRBV12-3 or TRBV12-4 to TRBJ1-6; D is ambiguous. Trimming left V 3 bases short and J 0 bases short, with 9 bases between. This CDR3 has 16 residues. For the CDR3, the DNA is TGTGCCAGCAGTTTGGGCAGCAGCTCCTATAATTCACCCCTCCACTTT. It translates to CASSLGSSSYNSPLHF.

This clonotype was found many times. This chain uses TRBV5-1 with TRBJ2-4; 13 nucleotides match TRBD2. Losses at the gene ends were 4 bases for V and 0 bases for J; bases not matched to a gene: 16. This CDR3 has 21 residues. Germline values: CDR1 SGHRS, CDR2 YFSETQ. The CDR3 DNA follows: TGCGCCAGCAGCCCCGGATCTCCGGGACTAGCGGGAAACGTAGCCAAAAACATTCAGTACTTC. Its translation is CASSPGSPGLAGNVAKNIQYF.

This clonotype was seen many times. The chain has TRBV5-6 and TRBJ2-4, with D perhaps matching TRBD1 (6 bases). Looked up from germline, CDR1 is SGHDT and CDR2 is YYEEEE. This CDR3 has 14 amino acids. The V end lost 4 bases, the J end lost 9 bases, and 17 bases lay between the germline ends. The CDR3 region is CASSPPVGAGIQYF. As DNA, the CDR3 is TGTGCCAGCAGCCCCCCGGTGGGGGCGGGCATTCAGTACTTC.

With regard to this clonotype: A much larger clone differs from this one at a single base, so this may be a read error. The chain is built from TRBV5-1 and TRBJ1-6; TRBD1 is a possible D gene (5 bases). This CDR3 spans 14 amino acids. From germline, CDR1 is SGHRS and CDR2 YFSETQ. The chain's CDR3 is CASSLYARDSHLHF. The CDR3 DNA reads as TGCGCCAGCAGCTTGTACGCCAGGGATTCACACCTCCACTTT. Using reference TRBV5-1 and TRBJ1-6 for the parts outside the CDR3, the full variable domain is KAGVTQTPRYLIKTRGQQVTLSCSPISGHRSVSWYQQTPGQGLQFLFEYFSETQRNKGNFPGRFSGRQFSNSRSEMNVSTLELGDSALYLCASSLYARDSHLHFGNGTRLTVT.

About this clonotype itself: A much more abundant neighbour one base away suggests this may be a read error. The rearrangement uses TRBV4-1 and TRBJ2-5; 10 bases agree with TRBD2. CDR1 is MGHRA and CDR2 is YSYEKL in the germline V gene. The CDR3 loop spans 17 amino acids. With 0 bases clipped from V and 4 bases from J, the junction kept 8 bases outside the gene matches. This CDR3 reads CASSQDQAGGLRETQYF. DNA for the CDR3: TGCGCCAGCAGCCAAGACCAAGCGGGGGGGCTGAGAGAGACCCAGTACTTC.

The chain uses TRBV30 and TRBJ2-5; D unresolved. The CDR3 runs to 11 residues. With 3 bases removed from V and 2 bases from J, the gap between germline ends came to 4 bases. Per the germline V gene, CDR1 is GTSNPN and CDR2 is SVGIG (reference sequence). The CDR3 DNA follows: TGTGCCTGGAGGGTACAAGAGACCCAGTACTTC. This translates into CAWRVQETQYF. The full variable domain, its missing parts supplied by reference TRBV30 and TRBJ2-5, is SQTIHQWPATLVQPVGSPLSLECTVEGTSNPNLYWYRQAAGRGLQLLFYSVGIGQISSEVPQNLSASRPQDRQFILSSKKLLLSDSGFYLCAWRVQETQYFGPGTRLLVL.

The table lists this clonotype with many counts. V gene TRBV25-1 combines with J gene TRBJ1-2, with 10 positions matching TRBD1. The V and J ends lost 4 bases and 3 bases, in that order; junction bases with no gene match: 2. CDR1 is MGHDK, CDR2 SYGVNS, per germline. The length of the CDR3 is 14 residues. The CDR3 DNA is TGTGCCAGCAGTGCCGGACAGGGGGACTATGGCTACACCTTC. It codes for CASSAGQGDYGYTF.

This clonotype was recorded at least ten times. CDR3 protein: CASSPRGTSKETQYF. CDR3 nucleotide sequence: TGTGCCAGCTCACCACGCGGGACATCGAAAGAGACCCAGTACTTC. The genes are TRBV18 and TRBJ2-5; D is perhaps TRBD1 or TRBD2 (6 bases each). V lost 1 base and J lost 3, with 12 bases in between. Germline-derived CDR1 and CDR2 are KGHSH and LQKENI. There are 15 residues in the CDR3.

This clonotype was counted between two and nine times. CDR3 residues: CASSLRRPRHNSPLHF. The CDR3 coding sequence is TGTGCCAGCAGCTTGAGACGACCGAGGCATAATTCACCCCTCCACTTT. This rearrangement joins TRBV5-6 to TRBJ1-6; no reliable D call. CDR3 length equals 16 residues. V was shortened by 1 base and J by 5 bases, with 13 bases between the two germline ends. Germline V lookup: CDR1 SGHDT, CDR2 YYEEEE.

This clonotype showed up many times. CDR3 sequence: CASSVDQGSSYEQYF. The CDR3 region has the DNA TGTGCCAGCAGCGTAGATCAGGGGTCTTCCTACGAGCAGTACTTC. The genes are TRBV9 and TRBJ2-7; D perhaps matches TRBD1 (6 bases). V lost 0 bases and J lost 1, with 11 bases in between. CDR3 length equals 15 residues. The germline V gene encodes CDR1 SGDLS and CDR2 YYNGEE.

This clonotype was seen many times. The V gene is TRBV2, the J gene TRBJ2-1; 13 bases are a match to TRBD2. Germline CDR1 is SNHLY and CDR2 is FYNNEI. The CDR3 is made up of 15 amino acids. With V trimmed by 2 bases and J by 10 bases, 5 bases remained unmatched. In DNA form, the CDR3 reads TGTGCCAGCAGTGAACAACTAGCGGGAGGGCCGGAGCAGTTCTTC. This encodes CASSEQLAGGPEQFF.

The table lists this clonotype with a few counts. This chain uses TRBV14 with TRBJ1-6; a weak D match, TRBD1 (6 bases). V was clipped by 1 base and J by 0 bases, with 19 bases between them. This CDR3 has 20 amino acids. CDR1 and CDR2 (germline): SGHDN, FVKESK. CDR3 sequence: CASSQGTRGHLSSYNSPLHF. The DNA of the CDR3 is TGTGCCAGCAGCCAAGGTACCCGGGGACACCTGAGCTCCTATAATTCACCCCTCCACTTT.